A selection of T cell receptor beta chains follows, all from one sample in a study of T cells in Graves' hyperthyroidism and ophthalmopathy. From the multiplex PCR reads, TCRdb called clonotypes with MiXCR, one entry per CDR3 protein. The sample contains a few hundred thousand distinct CDR3 sequences, less than 15% of which appear only once. The sample comprised blood. All receptors derive from a middle-aged woman with Graves' hyperthyroidism. The CDR3 runs from the conserved cysteine through the conserved F or W. D genes are given only for firm matches. Clone size, where shown, is once, few, many, or a class for clones that have expanded.

abundance	len	v_gene	j_gene	d_gene	CDR3aa	CDR3nt
many	12	TRBV7-8	TRBJ2-1	-	CASSPRLKVQFF	TGTGCCAGCAGCCCCAGACTAAAGGTGCAGTTCTTC
few	17	TRBV20-1	TRBJ2-5	TRBD2	CSAVGLAGGPTQETQYF	TGCAGTGCCGTCGGACTAGCGGGAGGCCCGACTCAAGAGACCCAGTACTTC
-	15	TRBV6-5	TRBJ2-1	TRBD1	CASSYGQGNYNEQFF	TGTGCCAGCAGTTACGGACAGGGAAACTACAATGAGCAGTTCTTC
many	17	TRBV28	TRBJ2-7	TRBD1	CASRHPRDRGQAYEQYF	TGTGCCAGCAGACACCCACGGGACAGGGGTCAAGCCTACGAGCAGTACTTC
-	15	TRBV7-2	TRBJ1-4	-	CASSLGGTINEKLFF	TGTGCCAGCAGCCTAGGGGGGACTATTAATGAAAAACTGTTTTTT
-	15	TRBV19	TRBJ2-5	-	CATSSGGTNQETQYF	TGTGCAACATCTTCCGGCGGGACGAACCAAGAGACCCAGTACTTC
many	17	TRBV6-2/TRBV6-3	TRBJ2-7	TRBD1	CASSYPSGQSFRYEQYF	TGTGCCAGCAGTTACCCTTCGGGACAGTCTTTCCGCTACGAGCAGTACTTC
-	13	TRBV5-8	TRBJ2-3	-	CASSSRSMDTQYF	TGTGCCAGCAGCTCGCGGAGTATGGATACGCAGTATTTT
few	10	TRBV6-1	TRBJ2-7	-	CATIQYEQYF	TGTGCCACCATCCAGTACGAGCAGTACTTC
many	14	TRBV11-3	TRBJ1-2	TRBD1	CASSSDRGYDGYTF	TGTGCCAGCAGCTCCGACAGGGGGTACGATGGCTACACCTTC
few	16	TRBV5-8	TRBJ2-3	-	CASSLLLGTNTDTQYF	TGTGCCAGCAGCTTGTTGCTCGGGACGAACACAGATACGCAGTATTTT
many	15	TRBV3-1	TRBJ2-7	-	CASSQATGTLYEQYF	TGTGCCAGCAGCCAAGCTACCGGGACACTTTACGAGCAGTACTTC
-	18	TRBV4-2	TRBJ2-3	-	CASSQEYTFGTSTDTQYF	TGTGCCAGCAGCCAAGAATATACCTTTGGAACTAGCACAGATACGCAGTATTTT
many	18	TRBV3-1	TRBJ2-5	-	CASSQDPVRKLEGETQYF	TGTGCCAGCAGCCAAGATCCCGTGCGGAAACTGGAGGGAGAGACCCAGTACTTC
once	13	TRBV9	TRBJ1-1	-	CASSVGGQAEAFF	TGTGCCAGCAGCGTAGGGGGGCAGGCGGAAGCTTTCTTT